These T cell receptor beta chains were read from a single sample in a study of cytomegalovirus exposure and HLA in healthy donors. Libraries were prepared by immunoSEQ multiplex PCR; TCRdb keeps only in-frame clonotypes and omits some of them. The sample lists about 350,000 clones; 87% were seen once. Sequenced: PBMCs. These receptors were collected from a woman aged 25 to 39 in good health and CMV-seropositive. Each CDR3 is given with its conserved first and last residue. The D gene is left open where the match is weak. Not every row has a clone size; where given, it reads once, few, many or a size class.

j_call clone_size v_call d_call cdr3_nt cdr3_aa
TRBJ1-3 . TRBV4-3 . TGCGCCAGCAGCCAAGATAGGGGGGCTCTCATATATTTT CASSQDRGALIYF
TRBJ2-1 once TRBV6-5 TRBD2 TGTGCCAGCAGCCCCGGGACTAGCGGAGACAATGAGCAGTTCTTC CASSPGTSGDNEQFF
TRBJ2-1 . TRBV29-1 . TGCAGCGTTGAAAAGGGGATCAATGAGCAGTTCTTC CSVEKGINEQFF
TRBJ2-7 . TRBV6-5 . TGTGCCAGCAGTTACCAACCGACTTACGAGCAGTACTTC CASSYQPTYEQYF
TRBJ2-3 . TRBV7-2 TRBD2 TGTGCCAGCAGCCAGACCGGGACTAGCGGCACAGATACGCAGTATTTT CASSQTGTSGTDTQYF
TRBJ2-1 . TRBV7-7 TRBD2 TGTGCCAGCAGCTTAGCTCCCAGCGGGGCTACCTCCTACAATGAGCAGTTCTTC CASSLAPSGATSYNEQFF
TRBJ1-3 . TRBV9 . TGTGCCAGCAGGGGCGGGGGAAGCTCTGGAAACACCATATATTTT CASRGGGSSGNTIYF
TRBJ2-5 . TRBV14 . TGTGCCAGCAGCCAACCCCGACAGAACTCGTACCAAGAGACCCAGTACTTC CASSQPRQNSYQETQYF
TRBJ2-1 . TRBV7-6 . TGTGCCAGCAGCCAAGCCCAAAAGACTAGATCTGTTGTCTACAATGAGCAGTTCTTC CASSQAQKTRSVVYNEQFF
TRBJ2-2 . TRBV2 . TGTGCCAGCAGTGAGATGGACCGGAACACCGGGGAGCTGTTTTTT CASSEMDRNTGELFF
TRBJ2-1 . TRBV2 TRBD2 TGTGCCAGCAGTGAAATTTCTAGCGGGAACAATGAGCAGTTCTTC CASSEISSGNNEQFF
TRBJ2-7 . TRBV28 TRBD1 TGTGCCAGCAGTTTAGTAGGGACAGGGACCTACGAGCAGTACTTC CASSLVGTGTYEQYF
TRBJ2-1 . TRBV13 . TGTGCCACAGGGGTCTTCTCCTACAATGAGCAGTTCTTC CATGVFSYNEQFF
TRBJ2-1 few TRBV6-4 TRBD2 TGTGCCAGCAGCCGGGGAGCTAGCGGGGTTGAGCAGTTCTTC CASSRGASGVEQFF
TRBJ2-1 . TRBV11-1 TRBD1 TGTGCCAGCAGCTCCGGGACAGGGGAAAATGAGCAGTTCTTC CASSSGTGENEQFF
TRBJ2-7 . TRBV27 TRBD1 TGTGCCAGCAGTTTAATGCGGACAGGGGGTTACGAGCAGTACTTC CASSLMRTGGYEQYF
TRBJ1-4 . TRBV6-1 TRBD1 TGTGCCAGCAGGGATACAGGGGGCACTAATGAAAAACTGTTTTTT CASRDTGGTNEKLFF
TRBJ1-1 . TRBV7-9 . TGTGCCAGCAGGGCGGGGAACACTGAAGCTTTCTTT CASRAGNTEAFF
TRBJ2-5 . TRBV19 TRBD2 TGTGCCAGTAGTCGGTGGGAGGGCCGAGAGACCCAGTACTTC CASSRWEGRETQYF
TRBJ2-5 . TRBV28 . TGTGCCAGCAGGGAACCGGGACGGCAAGAGACCCAGTACTTC CASREPGRQETQYF